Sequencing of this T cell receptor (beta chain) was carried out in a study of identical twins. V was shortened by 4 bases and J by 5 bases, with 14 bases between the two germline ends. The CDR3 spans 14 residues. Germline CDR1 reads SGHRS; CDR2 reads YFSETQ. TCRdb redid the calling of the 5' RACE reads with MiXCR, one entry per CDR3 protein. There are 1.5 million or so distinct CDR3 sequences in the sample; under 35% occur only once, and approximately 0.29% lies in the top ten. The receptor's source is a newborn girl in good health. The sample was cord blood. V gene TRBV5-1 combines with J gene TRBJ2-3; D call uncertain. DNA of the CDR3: TGCGCCAGCAGCACGCCTGAAGACCTAGATACGCAGTATTTT. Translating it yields CASSTPEDLDTQYF.